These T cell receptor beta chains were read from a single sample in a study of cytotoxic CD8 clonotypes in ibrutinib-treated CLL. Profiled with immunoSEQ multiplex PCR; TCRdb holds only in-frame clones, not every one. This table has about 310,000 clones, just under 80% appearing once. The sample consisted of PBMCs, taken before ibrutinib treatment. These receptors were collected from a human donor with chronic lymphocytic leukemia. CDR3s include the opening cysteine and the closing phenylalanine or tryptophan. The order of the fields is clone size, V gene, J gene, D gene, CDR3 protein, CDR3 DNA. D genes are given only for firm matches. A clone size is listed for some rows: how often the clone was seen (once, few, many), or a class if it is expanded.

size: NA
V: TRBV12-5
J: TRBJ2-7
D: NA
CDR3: CASALNRVAYEQYF
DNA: TGTGCTAGTGCCCTAAACAGGGTTGCCTACGAGCAGTACTTC

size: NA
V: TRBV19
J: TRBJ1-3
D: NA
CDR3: CASSNQGSNTIYF
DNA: TGTGCCAGTAGTAACCAGGGGAGTAACACCATATATTTT

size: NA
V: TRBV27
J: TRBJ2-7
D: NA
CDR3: CASSPGHLLVYEQYF
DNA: TGTGCCAGCAGTCCGGGACACCTCCTTGTCTACGAGCAGTACTTC

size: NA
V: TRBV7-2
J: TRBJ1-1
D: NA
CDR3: CASSLGLWAVNTEAFF
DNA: TGTGCCAGCAGCTTAGGTCTCTGGGCGGTGAACACTGAAGCTTTCTTT

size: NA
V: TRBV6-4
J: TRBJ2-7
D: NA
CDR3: CASSEETDREQYF
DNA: TGTGCCAGCAGTGAGGAAACGGACAGAGAGCAGTACTTC

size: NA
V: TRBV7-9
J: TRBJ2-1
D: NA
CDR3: CASSSGYNEQFF
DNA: TGTGCCAGCAGCTCAGGCTACAATGAGCAGTTCTTC

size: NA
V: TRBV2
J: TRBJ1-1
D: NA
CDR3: CASPGGGVEAFF
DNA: TGTGCCAGCCCCGGGGGGGGAGTTGAAGCTTTCTTT

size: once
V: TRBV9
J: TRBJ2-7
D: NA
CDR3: CASSVAVGYEQYF
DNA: TGTGCCAGCAGCGTAGCGGTGGGGTACGAGCAGTACTTC

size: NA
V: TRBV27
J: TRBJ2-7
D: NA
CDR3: CASSLGWTASEQYF
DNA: TGTGCCAGCAGCTTGGGCTGGACGGCGTCTGAGCAGTACTTC

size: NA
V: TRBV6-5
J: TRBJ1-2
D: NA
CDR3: CASSYSTSPRGYTF
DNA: TGTGCCAGCAGTTACTCGACCAGTCCTCGGGGCTACACCTTC

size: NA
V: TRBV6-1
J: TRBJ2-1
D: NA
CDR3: CASLATRSYNEQFF
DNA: TGTGCCAGCTTGGCTACTCGCTCCTACAATGAGCAGTTCTTC

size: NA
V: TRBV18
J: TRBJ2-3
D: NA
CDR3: CASSLGGTDTQYF
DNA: TGTGCCAGCTCACTGGGGGGCACAGATACGCAGTATTTT

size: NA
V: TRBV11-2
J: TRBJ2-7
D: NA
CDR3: CASSLERGESSYEQYF
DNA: TGTGCCAGCAGCTTAGAGCGCGGGGAGAGCTCCTACGAGCAGTACTTC

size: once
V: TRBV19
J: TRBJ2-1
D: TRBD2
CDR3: CASHPPGLAGGSVNEQFF
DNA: TGTGCCAGCCATCCGCCGGGACTAGCGGGAGGATCTGTGAATGAGCAGTTCTTC

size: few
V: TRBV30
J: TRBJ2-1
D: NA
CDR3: CAWSVRREQFF
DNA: TGTGCCTGGAGTGTACGAAGAGAGCAGTTCTTC

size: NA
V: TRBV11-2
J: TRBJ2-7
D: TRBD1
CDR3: CASSLRDRYYEQYF
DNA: TGTGCCAGCAGCCTCCGGGACAGATACTACGAGCAGTACTTC

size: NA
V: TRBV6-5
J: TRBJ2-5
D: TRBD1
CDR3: CASGQGWIETQYF
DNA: TGTGCCAGCGGACAGGGTTGGATCGAGACCCAGTACTTC

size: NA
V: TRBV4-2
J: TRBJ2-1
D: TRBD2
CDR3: CASSQVTSGRADNEQFF
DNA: TGTGCCAGCAGCCAAGTGACTAGCGGGAGGGCCGACAATGAGCAGTTCTTC

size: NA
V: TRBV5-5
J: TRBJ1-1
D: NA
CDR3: CASSLWVGVSRGNTEAFF
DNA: TGTGCCAGCAGCTTGTGGGTAGGGGTAAGTCGCGGGAACACTGAAGCTTTCTTT

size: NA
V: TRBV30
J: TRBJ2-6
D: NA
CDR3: CAWSSGAGANVLTF
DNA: TGTGCCTGGAGTTCAGGGGCTGGGGCCAACGTCCTGACTTTC

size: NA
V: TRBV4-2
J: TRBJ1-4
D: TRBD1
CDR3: CASSQETGLGTNEKLFF
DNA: TGTGCCAGCAGCCAAGAGACAGGGTTGGGCACTAATGAAAAACTGTTTTTT

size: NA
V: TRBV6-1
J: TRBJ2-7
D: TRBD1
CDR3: CASSEGQGLYEQYF
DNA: TGTGCCAGCAGTGAGGGACAGGGGCTTTACGAGCAGTACTTC

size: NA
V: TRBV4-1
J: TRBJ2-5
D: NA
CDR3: CASSQFGSGRETQYF
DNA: TGCGCCAGCAGCCAATTCGGATCAGGGAGAGAGACCCAGTACTTC

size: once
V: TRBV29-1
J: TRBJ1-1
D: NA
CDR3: CSAGGTGEAFF
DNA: TGCAGCGCCGGGGGCACGGGGGAAGCTTTCTTT

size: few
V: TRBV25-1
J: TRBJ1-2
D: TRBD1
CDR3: CASSEFGAGGHGYTF
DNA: TGTGCCAGCAGTGAATTTGGGGCAGGGGGCCATGGCTACACCTTC

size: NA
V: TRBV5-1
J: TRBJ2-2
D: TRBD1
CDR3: CASSPRPGGLTGELFF
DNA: TGCGCCAGCAGCCCCCGCCCAGGGGGCCTCACCGGGGAGCTGTTTTTT

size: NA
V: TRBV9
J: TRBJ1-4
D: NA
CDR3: CASSVARPKGEKLFF
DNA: TGTGCCAGCAGCGTAGCCCGTCCAAAGGGGGAAAAACTGTTTTTT